One sample yielded the 3 T cell receptor beta chains listed below, sequenced in a study of T cell responses to AZD1222 COVID-19 vaccine. Generated by immunoSEQ multiplex PCR, the TCRdb table keeps only in-frame clones and is missing some. The sample shows about 85,000 clones, 85% of them seen only once. The material sequenced was peripheral blood, taken 28 days after the second AZD1222 dose. All receptors come from an adult who received the AZD1222 COVID-19 vaccine.

The chain uses TRBV19 and TRBJ2-6; possible D gene TRBD2, 7 bases. This CDR3 is built from 15 residues. V dropped 3 bases and J dropped 10 bases, with 16 bases sitting between them. Per germline, CDR1 LNHDA and CDR2 SQIVND (reference sequence). CDR3 loop: CASSIPLGGQNVLTF. The CDR3 DNA is TGTGCCAGTAGTATCCCCCTGGGGGGGCAGAACGTCCTGACTTTC.

The chain couples TRBV5-4 to TRBJ2-2; tentatively, D is TRBD2 (6 bases). V lost 5 bases and J 1 base, leaving 9 bases between the germline ends. Germline V lookup: CDR1 SGHNT, CDR2 YYREEE (reference sequence). The CDR3 is 14 residues long. The CDR3 nucleotides are TGTGCCAGCAGATGGGACTGGAACACCGGGGAGCTGTTTTTT. Its protein product is CASRWDWNTGELFF.

The genes are TRBV6-1 and TRBJ1-2, with D tentatively TRBD1 (6 bases). V was trimmed by 3 bases and J by 0 bases, leaving 11 bases between them. CDR3 length equals 15 residues. Germline V gene lookup returns CDR1 MNHNS and CDR2 SASEGT. CDR3 sequence: CASSDATGPNYGYTF. CDR3 coding DNA: TGTGCCAGCAGTGATGCGACAGGTCCTAACTATGGCTACACCTTC.